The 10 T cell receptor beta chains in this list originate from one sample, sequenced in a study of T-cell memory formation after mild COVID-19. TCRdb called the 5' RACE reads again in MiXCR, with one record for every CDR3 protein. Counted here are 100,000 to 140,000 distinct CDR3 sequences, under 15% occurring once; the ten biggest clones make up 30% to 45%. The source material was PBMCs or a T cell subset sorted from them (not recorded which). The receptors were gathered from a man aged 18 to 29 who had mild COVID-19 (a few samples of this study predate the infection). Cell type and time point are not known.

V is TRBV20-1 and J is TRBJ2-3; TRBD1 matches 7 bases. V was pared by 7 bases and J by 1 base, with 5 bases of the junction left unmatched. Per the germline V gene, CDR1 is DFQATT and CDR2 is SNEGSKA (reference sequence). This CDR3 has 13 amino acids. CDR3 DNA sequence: TGCAGTGTTCCGACAGGGCGCACAGATACGCAGTATTTT. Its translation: CSVPTGRTDTQYF.

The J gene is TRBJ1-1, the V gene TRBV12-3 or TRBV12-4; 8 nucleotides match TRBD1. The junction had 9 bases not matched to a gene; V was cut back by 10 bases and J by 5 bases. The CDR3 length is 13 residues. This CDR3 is CATSTGEGTEAFF. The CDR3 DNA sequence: TGTGCCACCTCGACAGGGGAAGGGACTGAAGCTTTCTTT.

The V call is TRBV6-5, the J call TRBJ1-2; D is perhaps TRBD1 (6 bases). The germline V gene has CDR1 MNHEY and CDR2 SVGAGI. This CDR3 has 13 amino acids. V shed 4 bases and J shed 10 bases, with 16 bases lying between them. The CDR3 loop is CASSSSKGQPYTF. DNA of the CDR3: TGTGCCAGCAGTTCTTCTAAGGGACAACCCTACACCTTC.

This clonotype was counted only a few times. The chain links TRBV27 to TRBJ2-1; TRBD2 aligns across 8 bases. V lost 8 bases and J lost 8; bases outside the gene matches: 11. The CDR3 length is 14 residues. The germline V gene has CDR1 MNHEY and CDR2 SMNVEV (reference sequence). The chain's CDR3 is CASALPGGGDEQFF. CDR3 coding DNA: TGTGCCAGCGCCCTTCCCGGGGGGGGCGATGAGCAGTTCTTC.

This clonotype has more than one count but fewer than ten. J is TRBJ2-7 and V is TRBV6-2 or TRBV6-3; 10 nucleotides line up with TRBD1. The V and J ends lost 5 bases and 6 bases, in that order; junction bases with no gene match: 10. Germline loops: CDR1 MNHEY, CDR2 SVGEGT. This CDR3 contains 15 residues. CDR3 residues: CASSGTGTGASEQYF. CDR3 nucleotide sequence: TGTGCCAGCAGTGGGACCGGGACAGGGGCATCCGAGCAGTACTTC.

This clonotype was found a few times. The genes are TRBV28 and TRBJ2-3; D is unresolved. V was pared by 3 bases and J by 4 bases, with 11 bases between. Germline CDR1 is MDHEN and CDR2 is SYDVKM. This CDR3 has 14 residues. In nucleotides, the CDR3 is TGTGCCAGCAGTTTTATTACTCACGCAGATACGCAGTATTTT. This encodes CASSFITHADTQYF.

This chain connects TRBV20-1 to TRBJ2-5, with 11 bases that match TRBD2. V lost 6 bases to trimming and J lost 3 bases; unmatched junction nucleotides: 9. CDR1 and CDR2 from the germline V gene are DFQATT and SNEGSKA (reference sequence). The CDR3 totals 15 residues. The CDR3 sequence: CSAHPAGLAEETQYF. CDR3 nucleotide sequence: TGCAGTGCACACCCCGCGGGACTAGCGGAAGAGACCCAGTACTTC.

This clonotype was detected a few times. As DNA, the CDR3 is TGTGCCCTTGATCGGGTCGAGCAGTACGTC. Translated, it gives CALDRVEQYV. The V and J genes are TRBV7-2 and TRBJ2-7; D not certain. V was cut by 11 bases and J by 6 bases, with 11 bases left in between. Germline CDR1 and CDR2: SGHTA and FQGNSA. CDR3 length: 10 residues.

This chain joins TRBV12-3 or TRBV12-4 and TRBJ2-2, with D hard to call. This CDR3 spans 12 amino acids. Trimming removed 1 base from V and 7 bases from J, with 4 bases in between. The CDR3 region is CASSLDGGELFF. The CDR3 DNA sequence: TGTGCCAGCAGTTTAGATGGCGGGGAGCTGTTTTTT.

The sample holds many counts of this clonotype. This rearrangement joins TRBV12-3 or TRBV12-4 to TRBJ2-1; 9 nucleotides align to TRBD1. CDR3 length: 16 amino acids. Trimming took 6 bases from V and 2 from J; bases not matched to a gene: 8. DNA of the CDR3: TGTGCCAGCAGCCAACTCGGGACAGGGCCCTACAATGAGCAGTTCTTC. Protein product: CASSQLGTGPYNEQFF.